This TCR beta chain stems from a study of shared clonotypes between healthy human individuals. This clone was observed once. J lost 5 bases, V lost 3 bases, and 5 bases had no gene match. Germline lookup yields CDR1 MDHEN and CDR2 SYDVKM. The CDR3 loop spans 14 amino acids. Repertoires were generated with immunoSEQ multiplex PCR, while TCRdb's copy carries only in-frame clones and drops some. The sample lists roughly 200,000 clones, approximately 62% occurring once. This receptor was identified in a man aged 25-45 years in good health. The specimen was memory CD4+ T cells sorted from blood. The subset here: CD45RA-negative fraction. V is TRBV28 and J is TRBJ2-5; 8 bases are shared with TRBD2. The CDR3 nucleotides are TGTGCCAGCAGTTTTAGCGGGGATCGGGAGACCCAGTACTTC. The encoded protein is CASSFSGDRETQYF.